This T cell receptor beta chain was documented in a study of neurological immune-mediated disorders (dated by TCRdb to about 2019). Turning to the overall study: Among the approximately 35 multiple sclerosis patients, about 30 had relapsing-remitting MS and 3 had secondary progressive MS. Peripheral blood TCR-beta repertoires from patients with HTLV-I-associated myelopathy (HAM/TSP), patients with multiple sclerosis, and healthy controls were compared in the study using UMI-based sequencing. The approximately 100 TCR-beta libraries included longitudinal samples, technical triplicates and paired sorted CD4+ and CD8+ T-cell subsets alongside PBMC samples. The cohort was made up of 68 subjects, consisting of about 15 HAM/TSP patients, some 34 multiple sclerosis patients and about 20 healthy controls. General study outcomes and caveats: TCR clonal expansion was greatest in HAM/TSP patients and smallest in MS patients, who ranked below even healthy controls. In a phylogenetic analysis, the repertoires of 18 out of 34 MS patients fell into a single cluster of related CDR3 sequences, pointing to a possible signature at the repertoire level. No identical CDR3 amino acid sequences were shared among expanded clones across subjects, suggesting private TCR-beta repertoires in all groups. No clinical or MRI features were associated with the MS cluster, and the authors said that larger cohorts are needed.

cDNA synthesis used template-switch 5'RACE with a primer carrying a 10-nucleotide random unique molecular identifier tagging each TCR transcript. Every sequencing run covered 15-18 subjects and yielded more than 170 million TCR-beta sequences. The RNeasy kit was used for extraction of total RNA. TCR-beta VDJ regions were amplified with primers for the TCR constant region and the 5'RACE anchor, using the KAPA Real-time Library Amplification kit. A first PCR added sample indexes and Illumina adaptors, after which a second PCR increased the library yield. After purification with Ampure beads, the TCR product of roughly 650 bp was size-selected on a 2% E-gel SizeSelection system. Library quality was checked on a Bioanalyzer, concentration was measured with Qubit, and libraries were quantified with the Kapa Library Quantification kit before pooling. An Illumina HiSeq 2500 was used to sequence the libraries paired-end at 2 x 150 bp. To increase sequence diversity, about 25-31% phiX was spiked into each library pool. Per the authors' processing: Quality-filtered reads were processed with the UMI-based MiGEC pipeline, and over 90% of raw TCR sequences were removed by the MiGEC pipeline during error correction. IMGT germline references were used for alignment of VDJ genes, and clonotypes were defined by a unique CDR3 amino acid sequence together with V-J genes. Clonal expansion, Shannon diversity and CDR3 relatedness were evaluated with VDJtools (CalcPairwiseDistances, ClusterSamples), while phylogenetic trees were built in CLCbio workbench. A clone was classed as expanded if it had 8 or more unique UMIs, a cutoff based on coefficient-of-variation modelling across technical triplicates. TCRdb applied fastp at Q25 and MiXCR to the public reads, then kept only in-frame beta chains. When rows share a CDR3 protein, they turn into one entry using the most common DNA and genes. These V and J calls are TCRdb output, not the study's own analysis. Within this sample are some 66,000 distinct CDR3 sequences, with about 3.4% of them counted one time only. The top ten hold about 4% of the sample.

This clonotype was counted many times. The target of this receptor is not known. Base-call qualities are not available, and no considerably larger clone is one nucleotide away. For unsorted PBMC libraries, 2 million PBMCs were used after storage in RNAlater at -80 degrees C until RNA extraction. The multiple sclerosis patients were enrolled in a US clinical protocol that used magnetic resonance imaging to evaluate disease progression. Peripheral blood was subjected to Ficoll-Hypaque density gradient centrifugation to isolate PBMCs, which were then cryopreserved in liquid nitrogen. In the germline V gene, CDR1 corresponds to MNHNS and CDR2 to SASEGT. The CDR3 holds 13 amino acids from the cysteine to the phenylalanine. Solely the CDR3 DNA is kept, with 39 bases framed from the first base. V is shortened by 4 bases, J by 0 bases, and the region joining them spans 6 bases.

The sample consisted of PBMCs. The receptor was derived from a middle-aged man with multiple sclerosis. Recombination connected TRBV6-1 to TRBJ1-1, with the D segment identity uncertain. For the CDR3, the sequence is CASSVGMNTEAFF. The DNA sequence is as follows: TGTGCCAGCAGTGTAGGTATGAACACTGAAGCTTTCTTT.